The entry below describes one T cell receptor (beta chain). What this receptor recognizes is not known. Within one base of it there is no much larger clone, and no base qualities were kept. The CDR3 regions of human TCRbeta chains were analyzed by immunosequencing. The original pipeline was this. TCRs in the repertoires were matched against a reference library of SARS-CoV-2-specific TCRs that had been generated with the MIRA antigen-specificity platform. Breadth was defined as the fraction of unique TCRs that were SARS-CoV-2-associated. Depth was defined as the fraction of total T cells that were SARS-CoV-2-associated. Using the MIRA data, each spike-specific TCR was assigned both to the spike region to which the TCR was reactive and to a CD4 or CD8 class. Log10-transformed breadth and depth values were compared by one-way ANOVA with Sidak's multiple comparisons tests. TCRdb limited this immuneACCESS table to in-frame rearrangements with V and J called. A share of clones is missing; checked studies link under half to unresolved V genes, and the rest is unexplained. The V and J calls and clone size come from that table; D and trimming were worked out from the DNA. This sample comprises 95,000 to 100,000 clones, less than 90% of them detected only once. Together, the top ten hold approximately 15% of the sample.

These data come from a study of T cell responses to AZD1222 COVID-19 vaccine (dated by TCRdb to the early 2020s). As for the study more broadly: Because spike-specific TCR depth and breadth did not differ between the two schedules, AZD1222 recipients who got a second dose at roughly 4 weeks were pooled with those who got a second dose at roughly 12 weeks. A total of 233 trial participants underwent TCR sequencing, of whom approximately 200 had received two doses of AZD1222 and around 26 had received two doses of the MenACWY control vaccine. Enrollment into the trials was organized by age into subgroups of 18-55, 56-69 and 70-plus years, and those subgroups contained roughly 160, 29 and 62 TCR-sequenced participants, respectively.

On the study overall, not on this receptor specifically: Conclusions about previously exposed vaccinees are limited because only six or seven AZD1222 recipients were SARS-CoV-2 seropositive at baseline. Reportedly, almost half of the unique spike-specific TCRs recognized epitopes lying outside the regions that are mutated in the B.1.351 and B.1.1.7 variants. After two AZD1222 doses, both the breadth and the depth of spike-specific TCRs were significantly higher than at day 0 and than in MenACWY recipients. The 56-69-year group was small, and its depth increase did not reach significance, likely because of low power. Because no samples from the day 14 peak response were available, repertoires could be characterized only after the peak T cell response. Participants were mostly white British and included more females than males, and it was suggested by the authors that clonal diversity may have been underestimated. CD4 TCRs associated with the vaccine covered the entire spike protein, and the dominant responses were in regions 160-218 and 743-854.

The time point label here, explained by the study, means: baseline before first vaccination. The vaccinee samples were drawn from two UK trials, COV001 and COV002, one of which was a single-blind randomized controlled phase 2/3 trial testing AZD1222 (ChAdOx1 nCoV-19) in healthy adults. Trial participant PBMC samples were collected at day 0 and day 28 after the second dose for TCRbeta chain sequencing. The CDR3, cysteine through phenylalanine, is 14 amino acids long. Only CDR3 DNA is held: 42 bases, read in frame from base 1. The junction carries 12 bases between V and J, which are trimmed by 5 bases and 7 bases respectively. The germline V gene (reference sequence) gives CDR1 as SEHNR and CDR2 as FQNEAQ.

The receptor chain draws on TRBV7-9 and TRBJ1-6, with the D segment identity uncertain. The sample was peripheral blood, taken on day 0 of AZD1222 vaccination. This sequence originates from an adult in good health. The nucleotide sequence is TGTGCCAGCAGCGGGTGGATCCAAAATTCACCCCTCCACTTT. The encoded protein is CASSGWIQNSPLHF. Joined to the reference TRBV7-9 and TRBJ1-6 proteins, this CDR3 gives the full variable domain: DTGVSQNPRHKITKRGQNVTFRCDPISEHNRLYWYRQTLGQGPEFLTYFQNEAQLEKSRLLSDRFSAERPKGSFSTLEIQRTEQGDSAMYLCASSGWIQNSPLHFGNGTRLTVT.